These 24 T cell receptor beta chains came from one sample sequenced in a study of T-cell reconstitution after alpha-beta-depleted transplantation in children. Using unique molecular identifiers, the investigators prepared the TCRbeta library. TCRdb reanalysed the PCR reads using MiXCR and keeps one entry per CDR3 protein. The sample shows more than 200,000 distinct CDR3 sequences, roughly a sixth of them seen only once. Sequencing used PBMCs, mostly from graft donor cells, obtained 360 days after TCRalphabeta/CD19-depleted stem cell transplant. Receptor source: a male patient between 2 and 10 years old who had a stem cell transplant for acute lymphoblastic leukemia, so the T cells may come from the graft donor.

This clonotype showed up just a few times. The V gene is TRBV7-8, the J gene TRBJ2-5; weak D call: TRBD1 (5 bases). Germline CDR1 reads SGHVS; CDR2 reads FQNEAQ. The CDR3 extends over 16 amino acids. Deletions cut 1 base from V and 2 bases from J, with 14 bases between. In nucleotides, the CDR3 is TGTGCCAGCAGCTTAGAGGGCAGGGAAGTACAAGAGACCCAGTACTTC. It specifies CASSLEGREVQETQYF. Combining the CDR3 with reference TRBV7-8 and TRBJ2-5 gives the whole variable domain GAGVSQSPRYKVAKRGQDVALRCDPISGHVSLFWYQQALGQGPEFLTYFQNEAQLDKSGLPSDRFFAERPEGSVSTLKIQRTQQEDSAVYLCASSLEGREVQETQYFGPGTRLLVL.

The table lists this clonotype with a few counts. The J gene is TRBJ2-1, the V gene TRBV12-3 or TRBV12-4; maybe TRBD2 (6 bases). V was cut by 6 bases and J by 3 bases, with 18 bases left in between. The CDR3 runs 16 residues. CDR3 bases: TGTGCCAGCAGACCCGGGGGTTCTACGGTCTACAATGAGCAGTTCTTC. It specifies CASRPGGSTVYNEQFF.

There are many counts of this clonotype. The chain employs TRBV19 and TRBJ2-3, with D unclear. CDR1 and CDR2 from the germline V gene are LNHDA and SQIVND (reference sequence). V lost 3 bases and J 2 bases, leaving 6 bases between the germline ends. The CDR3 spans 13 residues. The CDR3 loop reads CASSIPVTDTQYF. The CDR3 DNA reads TGTGCCAGTAGTATCCCTGTCACAGATACGCAGTATTTT.

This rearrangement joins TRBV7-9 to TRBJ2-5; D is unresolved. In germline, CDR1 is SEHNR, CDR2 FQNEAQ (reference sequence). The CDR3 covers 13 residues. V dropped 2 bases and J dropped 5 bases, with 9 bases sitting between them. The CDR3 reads CASSLSILETQYF. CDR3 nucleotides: TGTGCCAGCAGCTTATCTATCTTGGAGACCCAGTACTTC.

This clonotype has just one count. CDR3 loop: CASSVNRGNTGELFF. DNA for the CDR3: TGTGCCAGCAGCGTTAACAGGGGGAACACCGGGGAGCTGTTTTTT. The rearrangement links TRBV9 to TRBJ2-2; 7 bases match TRBD1. CDR1 and CDR2 (germline): SGDLS, YYNGEE. The V segment lost 2 bases and the J segment 1 base; nucleotides outside the gene matches: 2. There are 15 residues in the CDR3.

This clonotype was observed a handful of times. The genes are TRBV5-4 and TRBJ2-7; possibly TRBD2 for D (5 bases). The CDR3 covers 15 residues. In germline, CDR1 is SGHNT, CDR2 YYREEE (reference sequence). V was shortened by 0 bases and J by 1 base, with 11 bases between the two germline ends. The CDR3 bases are TGTGCCAGCAGCTTGGGTGCGGGCCGATCCTACGAGCAGTACTTC. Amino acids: CASSLGAGRSYEQYF.

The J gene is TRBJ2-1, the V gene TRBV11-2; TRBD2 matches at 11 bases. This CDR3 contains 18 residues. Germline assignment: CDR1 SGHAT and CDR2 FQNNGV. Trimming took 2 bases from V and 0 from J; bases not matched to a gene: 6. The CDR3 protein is CASSLISSGGFSYNEQFF. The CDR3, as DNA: TGTGCCAGCAGCTTAATTTCTAGCGGGGGGTTCTCCTACAATGAGCAGTTCTTC.

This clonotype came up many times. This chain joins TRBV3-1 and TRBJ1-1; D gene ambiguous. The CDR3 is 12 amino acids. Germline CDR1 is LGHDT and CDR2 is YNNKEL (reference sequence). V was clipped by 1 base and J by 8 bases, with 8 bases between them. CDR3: CASSQVEQEAFF. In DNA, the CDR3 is TGTGCCAGCAGCCAAGTTGAACAGGAAGCTTTCTTT.

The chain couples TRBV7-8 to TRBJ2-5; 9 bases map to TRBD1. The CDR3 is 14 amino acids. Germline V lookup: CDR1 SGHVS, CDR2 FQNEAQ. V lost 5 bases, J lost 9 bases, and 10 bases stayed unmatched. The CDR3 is CASSGQGPIGAQYF. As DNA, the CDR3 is TGTGCCAGCAGCGGACAGGGGCCCATTGGGGCCCAGTACTTC.

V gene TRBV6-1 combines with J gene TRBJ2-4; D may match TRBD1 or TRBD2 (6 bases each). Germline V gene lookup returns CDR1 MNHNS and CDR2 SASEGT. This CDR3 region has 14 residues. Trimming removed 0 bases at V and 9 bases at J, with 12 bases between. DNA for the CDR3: TGTGCCAGCAGTGAAGCGTGGGGGGCTGGCATTCAGTACTTC. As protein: CASSEAWGAGIQYF.

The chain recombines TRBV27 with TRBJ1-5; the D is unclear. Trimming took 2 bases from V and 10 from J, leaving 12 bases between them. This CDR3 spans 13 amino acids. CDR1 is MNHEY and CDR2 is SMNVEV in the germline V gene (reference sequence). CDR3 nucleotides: TGTGCCAGCAGTTTAAGGGTTGTCAGTCCCCAGCATTTT. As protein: CASSLRVVSPQHF.

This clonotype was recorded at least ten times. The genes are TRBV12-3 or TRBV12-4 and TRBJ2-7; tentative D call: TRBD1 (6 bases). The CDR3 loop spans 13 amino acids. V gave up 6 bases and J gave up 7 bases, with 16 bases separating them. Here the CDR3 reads CASSLGQWREQYF. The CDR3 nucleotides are TGTGCCAGCAGCCTCGGACAGTGGCGGGAGCAGTACTTC.

The DNA of the CDR3 is TGCAGTGCTAGTCCCCCCTGGACTAGCTACAATGAGCAGTTCTTC. Translation gives CSASPPWTSYNEQFF. This chain uses TRBV20-1 with TRBJ2-1; 7 bases agree with TRBD2. The ends lost 3 bases at V and 3 bases at J; junction bases unmatched: 8. From germline, CDR1 is DFQATT and CDR2 SNEGSKA (reference sequence). This CDR3 region has 15 residues.

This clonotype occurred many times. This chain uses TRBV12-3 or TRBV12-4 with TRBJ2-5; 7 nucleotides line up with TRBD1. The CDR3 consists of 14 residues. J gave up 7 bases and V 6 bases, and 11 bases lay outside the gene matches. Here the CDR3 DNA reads TGTGCCAGCAGCACTCGGGACAGTAAGAGGACCCAGTACTTC. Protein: CASSTRDSKRTQYF.

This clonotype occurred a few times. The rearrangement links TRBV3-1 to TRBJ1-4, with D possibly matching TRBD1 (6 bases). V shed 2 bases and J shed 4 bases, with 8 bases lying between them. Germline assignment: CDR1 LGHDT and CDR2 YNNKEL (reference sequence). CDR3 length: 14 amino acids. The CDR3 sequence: CASSQPQGNEKLFF. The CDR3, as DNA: TGTGCCAGCAGCCAACCACAGGGTAATGAAAAACTGTTTTTT.

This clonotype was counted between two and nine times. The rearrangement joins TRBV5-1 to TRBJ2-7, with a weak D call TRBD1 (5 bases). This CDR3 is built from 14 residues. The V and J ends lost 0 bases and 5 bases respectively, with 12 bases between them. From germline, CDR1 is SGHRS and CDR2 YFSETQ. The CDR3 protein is CASSLADRYNEQYF. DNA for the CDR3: TGCGCCAGCAGCTTGGCCGACAGATACAACGAGCAGTACTTC.

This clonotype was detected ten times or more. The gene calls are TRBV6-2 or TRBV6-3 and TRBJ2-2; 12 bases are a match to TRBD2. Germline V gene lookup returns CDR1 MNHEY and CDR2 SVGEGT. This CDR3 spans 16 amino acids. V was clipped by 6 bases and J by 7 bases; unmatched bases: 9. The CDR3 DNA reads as TGTGCCAGCAGAGAAAGGACTAGCGGGACTCACGGGGAGCTGTTTTTT. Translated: CASRERTSGTHGELFF.

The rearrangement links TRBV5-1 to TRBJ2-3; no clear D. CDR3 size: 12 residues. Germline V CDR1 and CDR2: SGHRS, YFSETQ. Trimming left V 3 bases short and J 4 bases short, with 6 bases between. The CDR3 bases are TGCGCCAGCAGCTCCCGAGCAGATACGCAGTATTTT. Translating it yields CASSSRADTQYF.

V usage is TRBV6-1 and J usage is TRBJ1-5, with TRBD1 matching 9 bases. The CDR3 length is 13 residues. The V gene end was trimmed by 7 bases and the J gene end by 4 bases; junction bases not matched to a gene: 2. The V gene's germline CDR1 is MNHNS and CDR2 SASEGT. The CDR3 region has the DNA TGTGCCAGCAAGGACAGGGGAAATCAGCCCCAGCATTTT. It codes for CASKDRGNQPQHF.

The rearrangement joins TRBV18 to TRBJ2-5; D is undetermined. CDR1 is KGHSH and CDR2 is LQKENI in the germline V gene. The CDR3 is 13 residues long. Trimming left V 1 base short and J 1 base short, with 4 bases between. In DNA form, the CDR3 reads TGTGCCAGCTCACCACTCTCCCAAGAGACCCAGTACTTC. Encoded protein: CASSPLSQETQYF.

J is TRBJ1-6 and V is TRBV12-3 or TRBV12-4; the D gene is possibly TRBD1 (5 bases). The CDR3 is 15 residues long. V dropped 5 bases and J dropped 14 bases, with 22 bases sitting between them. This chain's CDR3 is CASSPQRGGLPTLHF. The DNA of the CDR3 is TGTGCCAGCAGTCCGCAGCGGGGGGGTTTGCCGACCCTCCACTTT.

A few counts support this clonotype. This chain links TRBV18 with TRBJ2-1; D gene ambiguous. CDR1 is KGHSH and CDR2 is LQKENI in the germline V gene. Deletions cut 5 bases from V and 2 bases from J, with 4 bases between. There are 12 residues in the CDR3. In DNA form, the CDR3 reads TGTGCCAGCTCAGAGGCCTACAATGAGCAGTTCTTC. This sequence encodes CASSEAYNEQFF.

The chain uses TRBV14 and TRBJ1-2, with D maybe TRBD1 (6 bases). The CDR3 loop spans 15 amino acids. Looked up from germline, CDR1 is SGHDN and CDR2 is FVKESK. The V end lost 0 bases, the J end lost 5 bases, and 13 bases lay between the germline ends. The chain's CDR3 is CASSQDGDRTYGYTF. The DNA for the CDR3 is TGTGCCAGCAGCCAAGACGGCGACAGGACGTATGGCTACACCTTC.

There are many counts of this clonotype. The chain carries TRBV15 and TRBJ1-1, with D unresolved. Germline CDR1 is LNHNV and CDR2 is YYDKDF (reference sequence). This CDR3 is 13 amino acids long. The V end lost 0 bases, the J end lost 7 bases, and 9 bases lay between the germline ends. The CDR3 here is CATSRDLTDEAFF. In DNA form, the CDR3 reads TGTGCCACCAGCAGAGATCTTACAGATGAAGCTTTCTTT.